Shown below are 8 T cell receptor beta chains from a single sample sequenced in a study of CD8 T cells in Susac syndrome. An amount of RNA that ranged from roughly 0.5 to 1 ug was reverse transcribed with random hexamers. TCRdb used MiXCR to reprocess the immunoSEQ multiplex PCR reads, holding one entry per CDR3 protein. The table lists about 190,000 distinct CDR3 sequences, under 97% of them singletons. The sequencing input was CD4+ T cells from PBMCs. The receptors come from a human donor with Susac syndrome.

The chain joins TRBV11-2 to TRBJ2-3, with 8 positions matching TRBD2. Germline V gives CDR1 SGHAT, CDR2 FQNNGV. The CDR3 has 17 amino acids. Trimming removed 4 bases from V and 1 base from J; junction bases left unmatched: 10. DNA for the CDR3: TGTGCCAGCAGCTCTCATCTATGGACTAGCCGCACAGATACGCAGTATTTT. This encodes CASSSHLWTSRTDTQYF.

This clonotype appeared once. The rearrangement joins TRBV30 to TRBJ1-5, with D unclear. The ends were cut back, 3 bases at V and 5 bases at J, with 11 bases in the middle. Germline loops: CDR1 GTSNPN, CDR2 SVGIG (reference sequence). The CDR3 contains 13 residues. In DNA, the CDR3 is TGTGCCTGGAGGGGCCGGGAAGATCAGCCCCAGCATTTT. Protein: CAWRGREDQPQHF.

The chain employs TRBV6-2 or TRBV6-3 and TRBJ2-1; D is perhaps TRBD1 (6 bases). Trimming left V 5 bases short and J 6 bases short, with 14 bases between. Germline V gives CDR1 MNHEY, CDR2 SVGEGT. This CDR3 comprises 14 residues. The CDR3: CASSGTGLGNEQFF. Written as DNA, the CDR3 is TGTGCCAGCAGTGGTACAGGGTTAGGCAATGAGCAGTTCTTC.

CDR3 sequence reads: CASSQVRGTDTQYF. The CDR3 region has the DNA TGCGCCAGCAGCCAAGTTAGGGGCACAGATACGCAGTATTTT. The rearrangement uses TRBV4-3 and TRBJ2-3; D remains unclear. Trimming removed 1 base at V and 1 base at J, with 6 bases between. The CDR3 spans 14 residues. The germline V gene has CDR1 LGHNA and CDR2 YSLEER.

This rearrangement joins TRBV12-3 or TRBV12-4 to TRBJ2-2, with unresolved D. V was cut by 2 bases and J by 7 bases, with 8 bases left in between. CDR3 length: 13 residues. CDR3 region: CASSLRIVGELFF. The CDR3, as DNA: TGTGCCAGCAGTTTAAGAATAGTCGGGGAGCTGTTTTTT.

This chain joins TRBV9 and TRBJ1-4; D is possibly TRBD1 (5 bases). Germline V CDR1 and CDR2: SGDLS, YYNGEE. V was clipped by 4 bases and J by 11 bases, with 18 bases between them. The CDR3 totals 14 residues. CDR3 DNA: TGTGCCAGCAGCCCCTCTTGGGACCTGGGTAAACTGTTTTTT. This sequence encodes CASSPSWDLGKLFF.

The genes are TRBV9 and TRBJ2-2; 9 nucleotides match TRBD1. The CDR3 spans 13 residues. CDR1 and CDR2 from the germline V gene are SGDLS and YYNGEE. V lost 6 bases, J lost 4 bases, and 1 base stayed unmatched. This CDR3 reads CASNRGLTGELFF. CDR3 sequence (DNA): TGTGCCAGCAACAGGGGGCTCACCGGGGAGCTGTTTTTT.

This clonotype has just one count. This chain connects TRBV5-5 to TRBJ2-7, with D possibly matching TRBD1 (5 bases). There are 14 residues in the CDR3. Germline V gene data show CDR1 as SGHKS and CDR2 as YYEKEE (reference sequence). Trimming took 1 base from V and 2 from J, leaving 10 bases between them. CDR3 in DNA: TGTGCCAGCAGCTTGTCTCCGACAGCCTACGAGCAGTACTTC. This gives the protein CASSLSPTAYEQYF.